These 23 T cell receptor beta chains came from one sample sequenced in a study of preoperative IRX-2 immunotherapy in early breast cancer (dated by TCRdb to 2018 to 2020). The treatment or condition label for this specimen denotes: preoperative locoregional IRX-2 cytokine immunotherapy. Libraries came from the immunoSEQ multiplex PCR assay. Drawn from immuneACCESS, this table holds only the in-frame rearrangements with V and J called that TCRdb kept. Clones are partly lost; checked studies trace under half to an unresolved V gene and leave the rest unexplained. For this sample there are about 7,700 clones; 75% to 85% appear just once. Clones ranked in the top ten supply around 17% of the sample. The sequencing used tumor tissue, collected after IRX-2 immunotherapy. The origin of the receptors is a human donor with breast cancer.

This clone turned up a few times. The CDR3 sequence is CASSQDWLGQGEGKLFF. CDR3 nucleotides: TGCGCCAGCAGCCAAGATTGGTTGGGACAGGGGGAAGGGAAACTGTTTTTT. The V gene is TRBV23-1, the J gene TRBJ1-4; TRBD1 agrees at 11 bases. TRBV23-1 is an ORF, and what it does is uncertain. The V gene end was trimmed by 6 bases and the J gene end by 11 bases; junction bases not matched to a gene: 17. This CDR3 has 17 residues.

This clone occurred once. The gene calls are TRBV19 and TRBJ2-7; 7 bases agree with TRBD1. V was pared by 7 bases and J by 1 base, with 13 bases of the junction left unmatched. This CDR3 comprises 16 residues. The germline V gene has CDR1 LNHDA and CDR2 SQIVND (reference sequence). This CDR3 reads CASTASGTVKSYEQYF. In DNA form, the CDR3 reads TGTGCCAGTACCGCGTCAGGGACAGTGAAGTCCTACGAGCAGTACTTC.

V is TRBV19 and J is TRBJ1-2, with 9 bases matching TRBD1. V gave up 4 bases and J gave up 5 bases; unmatched junction bases: 8. CDR1 and CDR2 (germline): LNHDA, SQIVND (reference sequence). The CDR3 extends over 15 amino acids. The CDR3 loop reads CASSTSTGGVYGYTF. DNA for the CDR3: TGTGCCAGTAGTACTTCTACAGGGGGCGTTTATGGCTACACCTTC.

This clone is medium-sized by share. The chain recombines TRBV25-1 with TRBJ1-1, with D unclear. The CDR3 runs to 13 residues. CDR1 is MGHDK, CDR2 SYGVNS, per germline. V was shortened by 5 bases and J by 5 bases, with 12 bases between the two germline ends. The CDR3: CASSREMWTEAFF. DNA for the CDR3: TGTGCCAGCAGTAGAGAAATGTGGACTGAAGCTTTCTTT.

A few counts support this clone. V gene TRBV6-8 combines with J gene TRBJ2-7; 9 nucleotides agree with TRBD1. Per germline, CDR1 MNHGY and CDR2 SAAAGT. CDR3 length: 16 residues. The V segment lost 6 bases and the J segment 7 bases; nucleotides outside the gene matches: 16. The CDR3 sequence is CASRESRDREFGEQYF. The DNA of the CDR3 is TGTGCCAGCAGGGAATCCCGGGACAGGGAGTTTGGAGAGCAGTACTTC.

The chain is built from TRBV11-3 and TRBJ2-3; tentatively, D is TRBD1 (6 bases). In germline, CDR1 is SGHNT, CDR2 YENEEA. Trimming took 5 bases from V and 6 from J, leaving 24 bases between them. CDR3 size: 17 residues. CDR3 bases: TGTGCCAGCAGCGCCACCCCCACAGGGCCCGCTGAGGATACGCAGTATTTT. Translating it yields CASSATPTGPAEDTQYF. The full variable domain, in which reference TRBV11-3 and TRBJ2-3 provide the parts outside the CDR3, is EAGVVQSPRYKIIEKKQPVAFWCNPISGHNTLYWYLQNLGQGPELLIRYENEEAVDDSQLPKDRFSAERLKGVDSTLKIQPAELGDSAVYLCASSATPTGPAEDTQYFGPGTRLTVL.

This clone was detected only once. The chain couples TRBV12-2 to TRBJ2-4; the table's D call of TRBD2 was not tested on the DNA. TRBV12-2 is recorded as a pseudogene. CDR3 length: 14 amino acids. As DNA, the CDR3 is TGTGCCTCCCGACGGCTAGCAACCCAAAACATTCAGTACTTC. Residues: CASRRLATQNIQYF.

This chain links TRBV30 with TRBJ2-1, with 7 bases fitting TRBD2. CDR3 length: 13 amino acids. Germline lookup yields CDR1 GTSNPN and CDR2 SVGIG (reference sequence). J lost 12 bases, V lost 0 bases, and 8 bases had no gene match. The CDR3 nucleotides are TGTGCCTGGAGTGTAGGGGAGGGCATTGGGCAGTTCTTC. This sequence encodes CAWSVGEGIGQFF.

V and J are TRBV27 and TRBJ1-2; D gene unclear. Between the trimmed V and J ends, which lost 3 bases and 2 bases, there was a span of 10 bases. Germline CDR1 MNHEY, CDR2 SMNVEV (reference sequence). This CDR3 has 14 amino acids. CDR3 sequence reads: CASSFRTGNYGYTF. CDR3 coding DNA: TGTGCCAGCAGTTTTCGGACGGGGAACTATGGCTACACCTTC.

This rearrangement joins TRBV6-8 to TRBJ1-1; perhaps TRBD1 as D (6 bases). Deletions cut 0 bases from V and 3 bases from J, with 8 bases between. The CDR3 runs to 14 residues. Germline CDR1 MNHGY, CDR2 SAAAGT. The chain's CDR3 is CASSYSEGDTEAFF. CDR3 nucleotide sequence: TGTGCCAGCAGTTACTCTGAGGGGGACACTGAAGCTTTCTTT.

This sequence joins TRBV6-7 and TRBJ1-4; no definite D call. TRBV6-7 is designated an ORF whose function remains uncertain. This CDR3 contains 15 residues. With 2 bases removed from V and 5 bases from J, the gap between germline ends came to 12 bases. CDR3 amino acids: CASSYMGKANEKLFF. The DNA for the CDR3 is TGTGCCAGCAGTTACATGGGGAAGGCGAATGAAAAACTGTTTTTT.

The chain employs TRBV19 and TRBJ1-1, with 9 bases aligning to TRBD1. The germline V gene has CDR1 LNHDA and CDR2 SQIVND (reference sequence). The CDR3 has 16 residues. After removal of 5 bases from V and 3 bases from J, the junction contained 10 bases not matched to a gene. The CDR3 coding sequence is TGTGCCAGTAGTCCCGGGACAGGGTACGGGGACACTGAAGCTTTCTTT. Protein sequence: CASSPGTGYGDTEAFF. The whole variable domain, filled in from reference TRBV19 and TRBJ1-1, reads DGGITQSPKYLFRKEGQNVTLSCEQNLNHDAMYWYRQDPGQGLRLIYYSQIVNDFQKGDIAEGYSVSREKKESFPLTVTSAQKNPTAFYLCASSPGTGYGDTEAFFGQGTRLTVV.

This clone was picked up a small number of times. The chain uses TRBV18 and TRBJ2-7; D not certain. V lost 1 base and J 3 bases, leaving 7 bases between the germline ends. Germline V gene lookup returns CDR1 KGHSH and CDR2 LQKENI. The CDR3 length is 13 residues. The CDR3 region has the DNA TGTGCCAGCTCACCACGGGCAGACTACGAGCAGTACTTC. As protein: CASSPRADYEQYF.

V and J are TRBV25-1 and TRBJ1-1, with D hard to call. Germline V gives CDR1 MGHDK, CDR2 SYGVNS. There are 15 residues in the CDR3. V was cut by 3 bases and J by 0 bases, with 11 bases left in between. The CDR3 sequence: CASSETRRVNTEAFF. CDR3 bases: TGTGCCAGCAGTGAGACGCGACGGGTGAACACTGAAGCTTTCTTT.

This clone showed up just a few times. The chain is built from TRBV6-8 and TRBJ2-7; weak D call: TRBD1 (6 bases). V lost 2 bases and J 5 bases, leaving 19 bases between the germline ends. There are 16 residues in the CDR3. The germline V gene has CDR1 MNHGY and CDR2 SAAAGT. The CDR3 coding sequence is TGTGCCAGCAGTTACACCGGGACACGGGTTGTCCACGAGCAGTACTTC. Translated: CASSYTGTRVVHEQYF.

The V call is TRBV6-8, the J call TRBJ2-1; 11 nucleotides match TRBD2. The CDR3 contains 15 residues. Germline CDR1 reads MNHGY; CDR2 reads SAAAGT. V shed 6 bases, J shed 4 bases, and the junction held 5 bases outside the gene matches. The CDR3 nucleotides are TGTGCCAGCAGCCTTAGCGGGGGGGCTTACAATGAGCAGTTCTTC. It specifies CASSLSGGAYNEQFF.

The chain uses TRBV29-1 and TRBJ1-2; 7 nucleotides agree with TRBD1. V was clipped by 1 base and J by 7 bases; unmatched bases: 15. The germline gives CDR1 SQVTM, CDR2 ANQGSEA. This CDR3 is 16 amino acids long. CDR3 DNA sequence: TGCAGCGTTGAAGGTTGGGACAGAACTCGTGGTTTTGGCTACACCTTC. The encoded protein is CSVEGWDRTRGFGYTF. The full variable domain, rest sourced from reference TRBV29-1 and TRBJ1-2, is SAVISQKPSRDICQRGTSLTIQCQVDSQVTMMFWYRQQPGQSLTLIATANQGSEATYESGFVIDKFPISRPNLTFSTLTVSNMSPEDSSIYLCSVEGWDRTRGFGYTFGSGTRLTVV.

This chain links TRBV11-3 with TRBJ2-7; 10 bases line up with TRBD1. J was trimmed by 5 bases and V by 1 base; bases with no gene match: 2. The CDR3 runs 14 residues. CDR1 and CDR2 (germline): SGHNT, YENEEA. The CDR3 protein is CASSLGTGGNEQYF. The CDR3 DNA reads as TGTGCCAGCAGCTTAGGGACAGGGGGGAACGAGCAGTACTTC.

The chain is built from TRBV19 and TRBJ1-2; D not resolved. Trimming took off 3 bases at V and 8 bases at J, with 13 bases between the two ends. Germline V gene lookup returns CDR1 LNHDA and CDR2 SQIVND (reference sequence). The CDR3 consists of 13 residues. CDR3 sequence reads: CASSIQESRGYTF. CDR3 nucleotides: TGTGCCAGTAGTATTCAAGAAAGTAGGGGCTACACCTTC.

This clone was observed a few times. The chain links TRBV23-1 to TRBJ2-5; 8 bases line up with TRBD2. TRBV23-1 is an open reading frame, and its role is uncertain. Trimming cost V 6 bases and J 1 base; bases outside gene matches: 10. The CDR3 runs 16 residues. CDR3 DNA sequence: TGCGCCAGCAGCTCGGGTAGCGGGGCGGGCCAAGAGACCCAGTACTTC. It yields the protein CASSSGSGAGQETQYF.

The rearrangement joins TRBV30 to TRBJ2-3; D not certain. The germline gives CDR1 GTSNPN, CDR2 SVGIG (reference sequence). This CDR3 region has 15 residues. V lost 0 bases to trimming and J lost 0 bases, with 10 bases between them. CDR3 protein: CAWSVGLESTDTQYF. DNA of the CDR3: TGTGCCTGGAGTGTAGGGCTGGAGAGCACAGATACGCAGTATTTT.

This rearrangement joins TRBV18 to TRBJ2-7; D is possibly TRBD1 or TRBD2 (5 bases each). The V end lost 5 bases, the J end lost 2 bases, and 13 bases lay between the germline ends. Germline V lookup: CDR1 KGHSH, CDR2 LQKENI. CDR3 length equals 14 residues. The chain's CDR3 is CASSSGRGPYEQYF. The CDR3 DNA sequence: TGTGCCAGCTCATCCGGTCGGGGACCCTACGAGCAGTACTTC.

This clone occurred once. The J gene is TRBJ1-4, the V gene TRBV15, with D perhaps TRBD1 (6 bases). The CDR3 contains 15 residues. The ends were cut back, 0 bases at V and 10 bases at J, with 15 bases in the middle. Looked up from germline, CDR1 is LNHNV and CDR2 is YYDKDF (reference sequence). CDR3 DNA sequence: TGTGCCACCAGCAGAGAGGCAGGGGCTTTCGGAAAACTGTTTTTT. Its protein is CATSREAGAFGKLFF.